The source of this T cell receptor (beta chain) is a study of blood T cell repertoires in COVID-19. Study-wide background: Material from acute and convalescent COVID-19 was sourced from the United States, Italy and Spain. PBMCs, B-cell-depleted T cells, or T cells provided the cDNA or gDNA that made up the material.

Original processing notes: Quantification of nucleated cells was approximated via reference gene primer amplification. Only in-frame clones appear in the TCRdb table, and some are missing; sequencing was by immunoSEQ multiplex PCR. V and J calls and clone size are those listed in that table; D and trimming were worked out from the DNA. The table includes around 250,000 clones, 70% to 90% detected once. Trimming at V came to 1 base and at J to 5 bases, leaving 4 bases not matched to a gene. The CDR3 length is 15 residues. In germline, CDR1 is SGHDT, CDR2 YYEEEE. The chain combines TRBV5-6 with TRBJ2-3; 10 bases match TRBD2. The clonotype was recovered from a man aged 55 to 70 who had recovered from COVID-19. Sequencing was done on a sample of peripheral blood. Written as DNA, the CDR3 is TGTGCCAGCAGCTTGCGAACTAGCGGGATAGATACGCAGTATTTT. It specifies CASSLRTSGIDTQYF.